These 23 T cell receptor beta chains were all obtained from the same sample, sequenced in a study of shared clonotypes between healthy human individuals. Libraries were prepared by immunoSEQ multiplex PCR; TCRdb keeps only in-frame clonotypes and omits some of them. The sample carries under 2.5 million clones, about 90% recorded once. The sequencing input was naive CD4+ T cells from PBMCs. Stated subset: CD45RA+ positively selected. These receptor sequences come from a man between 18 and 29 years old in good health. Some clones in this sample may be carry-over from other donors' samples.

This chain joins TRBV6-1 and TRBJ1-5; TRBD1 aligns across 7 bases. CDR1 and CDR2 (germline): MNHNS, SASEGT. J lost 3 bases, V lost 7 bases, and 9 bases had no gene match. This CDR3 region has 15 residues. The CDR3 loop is CASTWTGGLNQPQHF. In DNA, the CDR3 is TGTGCCAGCACCTGGACAGGAGGGCTCAATCAGCCCCAGCATTTT.

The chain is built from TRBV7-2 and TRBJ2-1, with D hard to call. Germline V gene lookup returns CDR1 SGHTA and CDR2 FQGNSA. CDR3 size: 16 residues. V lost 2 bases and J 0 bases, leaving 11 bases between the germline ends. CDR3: CASSLWNGGSYNEQFF. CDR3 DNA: TGTGCCAGCAGCTTATGGAACGGCGGCTCCTACAATGAGCAGTTCTTC.

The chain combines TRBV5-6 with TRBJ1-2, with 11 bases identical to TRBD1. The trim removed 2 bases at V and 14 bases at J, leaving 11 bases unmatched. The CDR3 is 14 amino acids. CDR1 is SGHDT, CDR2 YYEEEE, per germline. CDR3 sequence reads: CASSFDRTGGWETF. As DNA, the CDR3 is TGTGCCAGCAGCTTCGATCGGACAGGGGGCTGGGAAACCTTC.

The CDR3 DNA reads TGTGCCAGCTCACCAAATGTCGGAGACACCATATATTTT. It yields the protein CASSPNVGDTIYF. This chain connects TRBV18 to TRBJ1-3, with D uncertain. V dropped 2 bases and J dropped 8 bases, with 10 bases sitting between them. Germline V gene sequence: CDR1 KGHSH, CDR2 LQKENI. The CDR3 totals 13 residues.

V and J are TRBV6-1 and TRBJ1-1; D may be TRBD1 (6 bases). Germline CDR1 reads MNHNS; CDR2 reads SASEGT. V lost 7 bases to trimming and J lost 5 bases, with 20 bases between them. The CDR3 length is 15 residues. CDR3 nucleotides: TGTGCCAGCACCCCGGAAGGGGGGAGTAGTACTGAAGCTTTCTTT. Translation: CASTPEGGSSTEAFF.

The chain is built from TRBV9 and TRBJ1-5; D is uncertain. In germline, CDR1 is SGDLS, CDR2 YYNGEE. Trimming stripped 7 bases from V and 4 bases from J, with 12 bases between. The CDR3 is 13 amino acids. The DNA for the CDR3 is TGTGCCAGCTCGACTGCACCGAATCAGCCCCAGCATTTT. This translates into CASSTAPNQPQHF.

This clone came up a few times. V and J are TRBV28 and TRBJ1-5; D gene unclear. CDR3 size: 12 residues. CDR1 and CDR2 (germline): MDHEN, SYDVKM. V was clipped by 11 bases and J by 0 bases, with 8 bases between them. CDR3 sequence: CAVTGSNQPQHF. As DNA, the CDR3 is TGTGCCGTTACGGGTAGCAATCAGCCCCAGCATTTT.

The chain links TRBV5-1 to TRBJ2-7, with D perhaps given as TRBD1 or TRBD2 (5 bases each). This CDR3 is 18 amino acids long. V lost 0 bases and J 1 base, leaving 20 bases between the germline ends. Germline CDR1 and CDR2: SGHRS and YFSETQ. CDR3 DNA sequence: TGCGCCAGCAGCTTGGCCCCCTCCGGGACCGGGATATCCTACGAGCAGTACTTC. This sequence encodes CASSLAPSGTGISYEQYF.

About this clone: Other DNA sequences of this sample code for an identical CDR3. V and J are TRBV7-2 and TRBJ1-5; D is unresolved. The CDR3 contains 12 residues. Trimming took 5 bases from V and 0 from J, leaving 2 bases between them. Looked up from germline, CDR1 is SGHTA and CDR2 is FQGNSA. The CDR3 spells CASSLSNQPQHF. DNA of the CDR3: TGTGCCAGCAGCCTTAGCAATCAGCCCCAGCATTTT.

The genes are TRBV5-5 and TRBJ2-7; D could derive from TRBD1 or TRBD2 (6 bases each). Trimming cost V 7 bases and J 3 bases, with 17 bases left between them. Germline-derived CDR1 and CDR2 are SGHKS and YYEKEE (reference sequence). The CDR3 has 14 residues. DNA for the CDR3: TGTGCCAGCCAACCGGCAGGGGAGGACTACGAGCAGTACTTC. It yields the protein CASQPAGEDYEQYF.

As DNA, the CDR3 is TGTGCCAGCAGAGAGGGGCCTGAAGCTTTCTTT. As protein: CASREGPEAFF. The chain employs TRBV2 and TRBJ1-1; possible D gene TRBD1, 5 bases. Germline V lookup: CDR1 SNHLY, CDR2 FYNNEI. CDR3 length equals 11 residues. Trimming pared 6 bases from V and 6 bases from J, leaving 8 bases between.

CDR3: CASGPRVGSYNEQFF. In DNA, the CDR3 is TGTGCCAGCGGGCCGCGGGTTGGCTCCTACAATGAGCAGTTCTTC. The chain uses TRBV7-9 and TRBJ2-1; D might be TRBD2 (5 bases). V lost 8 bases and J lost 0, with 14 bases in between. Germline V gene data show CDR1 as SEHNR and CDR2 as FQNEAQ (reference sequence). The CDR3 is 15 residues long.

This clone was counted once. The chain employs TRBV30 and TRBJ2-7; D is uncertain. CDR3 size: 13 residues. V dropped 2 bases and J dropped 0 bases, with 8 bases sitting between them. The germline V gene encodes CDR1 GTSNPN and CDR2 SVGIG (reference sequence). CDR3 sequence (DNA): TGTGCCTGGAGTTTTATAAGCTCCTACGAGCAGTACTTC. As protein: CAWSFISSYEQYF.

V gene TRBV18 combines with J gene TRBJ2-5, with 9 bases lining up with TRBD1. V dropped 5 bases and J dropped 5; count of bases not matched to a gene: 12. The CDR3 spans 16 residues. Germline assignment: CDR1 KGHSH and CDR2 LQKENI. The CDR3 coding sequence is TGTGCCAGCTCATCGGTTCCGGGACAGGGCACGGAGACCCAGTACTTC. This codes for CASSSVPGQGTETQYF. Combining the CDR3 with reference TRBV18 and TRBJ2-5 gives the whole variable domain NAGVMQNPRHLVRRRGQEARLRCSPMKGHSHVYWYRQLPEEGLKFMVYLQKENIIDESGMPKERFSAEFPKEGPSILRIQQVVRGDSAAYFCASSSVPGQGTETQYFGPGTRLLVL.

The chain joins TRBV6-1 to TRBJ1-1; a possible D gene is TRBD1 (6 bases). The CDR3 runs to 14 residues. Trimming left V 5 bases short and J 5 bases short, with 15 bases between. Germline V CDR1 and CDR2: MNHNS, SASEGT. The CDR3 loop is CASSLGGTETEAFF. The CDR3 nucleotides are TGTGCCAGCAGTTTAGGGGGGACGGAGACTGAAGCTTTCTTT.

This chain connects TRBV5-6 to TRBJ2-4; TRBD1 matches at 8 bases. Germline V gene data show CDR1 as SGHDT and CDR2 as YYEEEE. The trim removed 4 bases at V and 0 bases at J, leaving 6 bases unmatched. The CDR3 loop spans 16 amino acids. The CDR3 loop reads CASSGQGLGAKNIQYF. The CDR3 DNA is TGTGCCAGCAGCGGACAGGGACTCGGAGCCAAAAACATTCAGTACTTC.

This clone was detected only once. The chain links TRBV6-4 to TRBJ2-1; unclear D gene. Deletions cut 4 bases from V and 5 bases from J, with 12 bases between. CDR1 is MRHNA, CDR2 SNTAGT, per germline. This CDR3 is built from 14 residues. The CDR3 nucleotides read TGTGCCAGCAGTGTGAATTGGCTCGACAATGAGCAGTTCTTC. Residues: CASSVNWLDNEQFF.

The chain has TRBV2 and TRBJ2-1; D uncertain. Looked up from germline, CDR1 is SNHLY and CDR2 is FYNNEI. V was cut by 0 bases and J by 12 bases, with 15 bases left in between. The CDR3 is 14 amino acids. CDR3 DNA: TGTGCCAGCAGTGAAGCGCTTTCCGGACCGGGGCAGTTCTTC. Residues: CASSEALSGPGQFF.

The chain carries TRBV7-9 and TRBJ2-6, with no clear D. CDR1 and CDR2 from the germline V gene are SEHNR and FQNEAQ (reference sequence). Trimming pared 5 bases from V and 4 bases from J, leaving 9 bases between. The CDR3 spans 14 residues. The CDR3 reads CASSTLTGANVLTF. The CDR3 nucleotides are TGTGCCAGCAGCACCCTCACGGGGGCCAACGTCCTGACTTTC.

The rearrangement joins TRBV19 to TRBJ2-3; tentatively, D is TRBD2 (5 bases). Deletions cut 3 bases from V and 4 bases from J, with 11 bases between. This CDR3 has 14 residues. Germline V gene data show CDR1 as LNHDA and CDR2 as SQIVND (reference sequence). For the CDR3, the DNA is TGTGCCAGTAGTATCGCCGGGATCCCAGATACGCAGTATTTT. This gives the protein CASSIAGIPDTQYF.

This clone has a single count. CDR3 amino acids: CASSPGTDRGGQPQHF. CDR3 coding DNA: TGTGCCAGCTCACCCGGAACGGACAGGGGAGGTCAGCCCCAGCATTTT. The rearrangement uses TRBV18 and TRBJ1-5; 9 bases are shared with TRBD1. CDR1 is KGHSH and CDR2 is LQKENI in the germline V gene. CDR3 length: 16 amino acids. V gave up 3 bases and J gave up 6 bases; unmatched junction bases: 9.

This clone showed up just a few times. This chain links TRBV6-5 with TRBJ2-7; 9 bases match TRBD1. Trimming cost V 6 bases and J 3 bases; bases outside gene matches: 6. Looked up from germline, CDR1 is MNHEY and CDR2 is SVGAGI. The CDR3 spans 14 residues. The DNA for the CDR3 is TGTGCCAGCAGAAAGGGGACAGGGTACTACGAGCAGTACTTC. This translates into CASRKGTGYYEQYF.

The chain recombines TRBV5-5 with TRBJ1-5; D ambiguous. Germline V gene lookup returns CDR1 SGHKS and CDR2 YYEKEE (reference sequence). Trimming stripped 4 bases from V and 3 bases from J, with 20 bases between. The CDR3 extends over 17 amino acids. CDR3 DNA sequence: TGTGCCAGCAGCCGCCTGAGCCTTCGGGCAGCCAATCAGCCCCAGCATTTT. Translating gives CASSRLSLRAANQPQHF. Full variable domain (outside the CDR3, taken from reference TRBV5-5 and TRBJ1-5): DAGVTQSPTHLIKTRGQQVTLRCSPISGHKSVSWYQQVLGQGPQFIFQYYEKEERGRGNFPDRFSARQFPNYSSELNVNALLLGDSALYLCASSRLSLRAANQPQHFGDGTRLSIL.